Each of the 27 T cell receptor beta chains below was sequenced from the same sample in a study of blood T cells in healthy people across ages. A second PCR, run for about 7 to 11 cycles, used a sample-barcoded 5' primer plus a J-beta primer mix. TCRdb re-analysed the 5' RACE reads in MiXCR, keeping a single row per CDR3 protein. This sample has 1 million or so distinct CDR3 sequences, with under 55% found just once. The sequenced sample was blood. The receptors come from a woman aged 60-75 years in good health.

This clonotype was counted a few times. V is TRBV5-1 and J is TRBJ2-5; 7 nucleotides line up with TRBD2. The CDR3 totals 15 residues. Germline loops: CDR1 SGHRS, CDR2 YFSETQ. The junction had 6 bases not matched to a gene; V was cut back by 4 bases and J by 0 bases. The CDR3 here is CASSREGRDQETQYF. CDR3 nucleotides: TGCGCCAGCAGCAGGGAGGGACGGGACCAAGAGACCCAGTACTTC.

The rearrangement links TRBV2 to TRBJ2-2, with D unclear. Deletions cut 8 bases from V and 4 bases from J, with 14 bases between. From germline, CDR1 is SNHLY and CDR2 FYNNEI. This CDR3 spans 14 amino acids. The CDR3 coding sequence is TGTGCCAGCGAGACAACCCGAGGCACCGGGGAGCTGTTTTTT. This encodes CASETTRGTGELFF.

V is TRBV12-3 or TRBV12-4 and J is TRBJ2-2; 10 bases agree with TRBD1. V gave up 6 bases and J gave up 3 bases; unmatched junction bases: 4. This CDR3 has 15 residues. The CDR3 spells CASSWDRGYTGELFF. Written as DNA, the CDR3 is TGTGCCAGCAGCTGGGACAGGGGTTACACCGGGGAGCTGTTTTTT.

This clonotype was seen more than once but under ten times. This rearrangement joins TRBV5-1 to TRBJ2-3; TRBD2 is a possible D gene (6 bases). The V end was cut by 4 bases, the J end by 2 bases, with 17 bases between. This CDR3 contains 16 residues. Per germline, CDR1 SGHRS and CDR2 YFSETQ. In DNA, the CDR3 is TGCGCCAGCAGCCCGCACCGGGACTCAAACACAGATACGCAGTATTTT. It translates to CASSPHRDSNTDTQYF.

In this sample, this clonotype turned up a few times. The CDR3 sequence is CAIHNRPGTTDTQYF. As DNA, the CDR3 is TGTGCCATCCATAACCGCCCGGGGACCACAGATACGCAGTATTTT. V usage is TRBV10-3 and J usage is TRBJ2-3, with D perhaps TRBD1 or TRBD2 (5 bases each). The CDR3 is made up of 15 amino acids. Trimming took off 8 bases at V and 2 bases at J, with 17 bases between the two ends. Germline V CDR1 and CDR2: ENHRY, SYGVKD.

The CDR3 region is CASSEGGRFRYSPLHF. Here the CDR3 DNA reads TGTGCCAGCAGTGAAGGTGGCAGGTTCCGTTATTCACCCCTCCACTTT. The chain links TRBV6-1 to TRBJ1-6; no firm D call. CDR3 length equals 16 residues. Germline CDR1 is MNHNS and CDR2 is SASEGT. Trimming cost V 1 base and J 8 bases, with 15 bases left between them.

This clonotype appeared a few times. DNA for the CDR3: TGTGCCACCAGCACTCGACTGAGTACCTACGAGCAGTACTTC. Its translation is CATSTRLSTYEQYF. V usage is TRBV15 and J usage is TRBJ2-7; no clear D gene. The V gene's germline CDR1 is LNHNV and CDR2 YYDKDF (reference sequence). CDR3 length: 14 residues. The V end lost 4 bases, the J end lost 2 bases, and 12 bases lay between the germline ends.

The chain's CDR3 is CATSESGYEQYF. CDR3 bases: TGTGCCACCAGTGAGTCGGGCTACGAGCAGTACTTC. The chain uses TRBV24-1 and TRBJ2-7; D ambiguous. CDR3 length: 12 amino acids. Germline loops: CDR1 KGHDR, CDR2 SFDVKD. Between the trimmed V and J ends, which lost 4 bases and 3 bases, there was a span of 6 bases.

This clonotype was picked up a small number of times. The V call is TRBV5-6, the J call TRBJ2-1, with TRBD1 identical over 7 bases. With 5 bases clipped from V and 9 bases from J, the junction kept 11 bases outside the gene matches. Germline V gene lookup returns CDR1 SGHDT and CDR2 YYEEEE. This CDR3 spans 14 amino acids. Here the CDR3 DNA reads TGTGCCAGCAGTACCGGGACAGTAAGTTCTGAGCAGTTCTTC. Translation: CASSTGTVSSEQFF.

This clonotype was counted a few times. This chain links TRBV7-6 with TRBJ2-1; possibly TRBD2 for D (6 bases). There are 16 residues in the CDR3. V gave up 1 base and J gave up 8 bases, with 18 bases separating them. CDR1 and CDR2 from the germline V gene are SGHVS and FNYEAQ. The CDR3: CASSLVAAGSRDEQFF. CDR3 DNA: TGTGCCAGCAGCTTAGTTGCGGCGGGATCGAGGGATGAGCAGTTCTTC. Filled out from reference TRBV7-6 and TRBJ2-1, the complete variable domain reads GAGVSQSPRYKVTKRGQDVALRCDPISGHVSLYWYRQALGQGPEFLTYFNYEAQQDKSGLPNDRFSAERPEGSISTLTIQRTEQRDSAMYRCASSLVAAGSRDEQFFGPGTRLTVL.

J is TRBJ1-2 and V is TRBV5-6; 9 bases align to TRBD1. Per germline, CDR1 SGHDT and CDR2 YYEEEE. This CDR3 contains 15 residues. After removal of 0 bases from V and 3 bases from J, the junction contained 3 bases not matched to a gene. CDR3 protein: CASSLGRQGDYGYTF. As DNA, the CDR3 is TGTGCCAGCAGCTTGGGCCGACAGGGGGACTATGGCTACACCTTC.

The CDR3 region has the DNA TGTGCCAGCAGTTCAACAGGGGACCCGTACCAAGAGACCCAGTACTTC. Translating gives CASSSTGDPYQETQYF. The rearrangement joins TRBV5-8 to TRBJ2-5; 7 bases agree with TRBD1. Trimming cost V 5 bases and J 0 bases; bases outside gene matches: 10. Germline CDR1 reads SGHTS; CDR2 reads YDEGEE. This CDR3 is built from 16 residues.

The chain joins TRBV6-2 or TRBV6-3 to TRBJ2-1; 7 bases are shared with TRBD2. J lost 9 bases, V lost 6 bases, and 14 bases had no gene match. The CDR3 is 15 amino acids. Germline V CDR1 and CDR2: MNHEY, SVGEGT. The CDR3 DNA is TGTGCCAGCAGAAAACTAGCGAGGTTACCCGGTGAGCAGTTCTTC. Residues: CASRKLARLPGEQFF.

The chain couples TRBV7-6 to TRBJ2-7, with 8 bases fitting TRBD2. The CDR3 contains 14 residues. CDR1 and CDR2 (germline): SGHVS, FNYEAQ. Trimming cost V 2 bases and J 7 bases; bases outside gene matches: 7. The CDR3: CASSLIAGPGEQYF. CDR3 nucleotides: TGTGCCAGCAGCTTAATAGCGGGGCCTGGGGAGCAGTACTTC.

J is TRBJ2-7 and V is TRBV7-6; D may be TRBD2 (6 bases). Trimming left V 4 bases short and J 2 bases short, with 9 bases between. The CDR3 is 13 amino acids. CDR1 SGHVS and CDR2 FNYEAQ come from the germline V gene. The CDR3 is CASSSGSPYEQYF. The CDR3 DNA reads as TGTGCCAGCAGCTCCGGGAGCCCCTACGAGCAGTACTTC.

The chain employs TRBV2 and TRBJ2-1; 12 bases are shared with TRBD2. The CDR3 length is 13 residues. Germline CDR1 reads SNHLY; CDR2 reads FYNNEI. The junction had 5 bases not matched to a gene; V was cut back by 7 bases and J by 10 bases. CDR3 DNA sequence: TGTGCCAGCAAACTAGCGGGGGGCATGGAGCAGTTCTTC. This gives the protein CASKLAGGMEQFF. Full variable domain (missing parts from reference TRBV2 and TRBJ2-1): EPEVTQTPSHQVTQMGQEVILRCVPISNHLYFYWYRQILGQKVEFLVSFYNNEISEKSEIFDDQFSVERPDGSNFTLKIRSTKLEDSAMYFCASKLAGGMEQFFGPGTRLTVL.

This clonotype was seen a few times. The V and J genes are TRBV14 and TRBJ2-3; 8 bases line up with TRBD1. The V segment lost 2 bases and the J segment 4 bases; nucleotides outside the gene matches: 8. The CDR3 spans 16 residues. Per germline, CDR1 SGHDN and CDR2 FVKESK. The DNA for the CDR3 is TGTGCCAGCAGCCAACCCACAGGGGGGCCGCCAGATACGCAGTATTTT. Its protein is CASSQPTGGPPDTQYF.

In this sample, this clonotype turned up a few times. The chain employs TRBV11-2 and TRBJ2-4; D remains ambiguous. This CDR3 is 13 amino acids long. Germline assignment: CDR1 SGHAT and CDR2 FQNNGV. Trimming shortened V by 1 base and J by 13 bases, and 14 bases separated the two germline ends. The CDR3 reads CASSLVGRMAQYF. The CDR3 DNA reads TGTGCCAGCAGCTTAGTCGGGCGGATGGCCCAGTACTTC.

This chain links TRBV5-1 with TRBJ2-7; unclear D gene. This CDR3 is built from 15 residues. The germline V gene has CDR1 SGHRS and CDR2 YFSETQ. V lost 2 bases, J lost 0 bases, and 12 bases lay in between. DNA for the CDR3: TGCGCCAGCAGCTTCCTAACGGATCCCTCCTACGAGCAGTACTTC. Protein: CASSFLTDPSYEQYF.

This clonotype has a single count. The CDR3 region is CSARVATNTDTQYF. The CDR3 region has the DNA TGCAGTGCTAGGGTAGCGACCAACACAGATACGCAGTATTTT. The rearrangement links TRBV20-1 to TRBJ2-3, with a weak D call TRBD2 (5 bases). The CDR3 is made up of 14 amino acids. The germline V and J ends were trimmed by 3 bases and 2 bases, with 12 bases remaining between them. From germline, CDR1 is DFQATT and CDR2 SNEGSKA (reference sequence).

This chain uses TRBV15 with TRBJ1-6; 8 nucleotides align to TRBD1. V was pared by 3 bases and J by 6 bases, with 1 base of the junction left unmatched. CDR1 is LNHNV and CDR2 is YYDKDF in the germline V gene (reference sequence). This CDR3 has 14 residues. The CDR3 nucleotides are TGTGCCACCAGCAGGGACAGGGTTAATTCACCCCTCCACTTT. Translating gives CATSRDRVNSPLHF. Drawing the rest from reference TRBV15 and TRBJ1-6, the complete variable domain is DAMVIQNPRYQVTQFGKPVTLSCSQTLNHNVMYWYQQKSSQAPKLLFHYYDKDFNNEADTPDNFQSRRPNTSFCFLDIRSPGLGDTAMYLCATSRDRVNSPLHFGNGTRLTVT.

The chain combines TRBV28 with TRBJ2-7; 8 nucleotides agree with TRBD2. The CDR3 covers 14 residues. J lost 9 bases, V lost 6 bases, and 13 bases had no gene match. CDR1 is MDHEN, CDR2 SYDVKM, per germline. CDR3 protein: CASRALLKREWQYF. For the CDR3, the DNA is TGTGCCAGCAGGGCCCTCCTCAAGCGGGAGTGGCAGTACTTC.

The V gene is TRBV6-5, the J gene TRBJ2-3; perhaps TRBD2 as D (5 bases). The V gene's germline CDR1 is MNHEY and CDR2 SVGAGI. The CDR3 covers 16 residues. V lost 2 bases and J 2 bases, leaving 14 bases between the germline ends. CDR3 in amino acids: CASSYSSEPYTDTQYF. Written as DNA, the CDR3 is TGTGCCAGCAGTTACAGTAGCGAGCCTTACACAGATACGCAGTATTTT.

The V call is TRBV5-5, the J call TRBJ1-5; D gene unclear. Germline loops: CDR1 SGHKS, CDR2 YYEKEE (reference sequence). V dropped 3 bases and J dropped 3 bases, with 10 bases sitting between them. CDR3 length: 14 residues. CDR3 region: CASSSRATNQPQHF. Written as DNA, the CDR3 is TGTGCCAGCAGCTCCCGAGCCACCAATCAGCCCCAGCATTTT.

The chain is built from TRBV27 and TRBJ2-7, with TRBD1 matching over 9 bases. The J segment lost 2 bases and the V segment lost 9 bases, leaving 11 bases of the junction unmatched. The CDR3 runs to 15 residues. Germline V gene data show CDR1 as MNHEY and CDR2 as SMNVEV (reference sequence). The CDR3 sequence: CASNTGTGFPYEQYF. Here the CDR3 DNA reads TGTGCCAGTAACACCGGGACAGGGTTTCCCTACGAGCAGTACTTC.

A few counts support this clonotype. The rearrangement joins TRBV6-1 to TRBJ1-5, with TRBD1 matching 7 bases. Germline lookup yields CDR1 MNHNS and CDR2 SASEGT. V lost 6 bases to trimming and J lost 0 bases; unmatched junction nucleotides: 5. The CDR3 consists of 15 residues. CDR3: CASRKGQTSNQPQHF. The CDR3 bases are TGTGCCAGCAGGAAGGGACAGACTAGCAATCAGCCCCAGCATTTT.

This clonotype has just a few counts. This chain's CDR3 is CATSIGTGNYGYTF. The CDR3, as DNA: TGTGCCACCAGCATTGGGACAGGGAACTATGGCTACACCTTC. This chain connects TRBV15 to TRBJ1-2; 9 nucleotides line up with TRBD1. This CDR3 is built from 14 residues. Germline-derived CDR1 and CDR2 are LNHNV and YYDKDF (reference sequence). V trimming: 4 bases; J trimming: 2 bases; junction bases outside the gene matches: 2.